Shown below are 18 T cell receptor beta chains from a single sample sequenced in a study of cytomegalovirus exposure and HLA in healthy donors. PCR used 60 Vbeta primers and 13 Jbeta primers. Profiling relied on immunoSEQ multiplex PCR, and the TCRdb table lists in-frame clones only, not all of them. The sample includes tens of thousands of clones, 70% to 85% seen only once; the top ten take approximately 3%. What was sequenced was PBMCs. Source of these receptors: a man aged 50 to 60 in good health and CMV-seropositive.

V and J are TRBV27 and TRBJ1-5; 7 bases map to TRBD1. The CDR3 runs 14 residues. Germline values: CDR1 MNHEY, CDR2 SMNVEV (reference sequence). V shed 7 bases and J 6 bases; nucleotides not matched to a gene: 9. CDR3 sequence (DNA): TGTGCCAGCATGGAGGGGGCGCCTGGTCAGCCCCAGCATTTT. It translates to CASMEGAPGQPQHF.

The V and J genes are TRBV5-4 and TRBJ2-1, with TRBD2 identical over 16 bases. Unmatched junction bases numbered 4, after V lost 4 bases and J lost 9 bases. CDR1 is SGHNT and CDR2 is YYREEE in the germline V gene (reference sequence). CDR3 length: 15 amino acids. In nucleotides, the CDR3 is TGTGCCAGCAGCGGGACTAGCGGGAGGGAAAGTGAGCAGTTCTTC. Translated, it gives CASSGTSGRESEQFF.

The CDR3 is CASRTGPYNEQFF. The CDR3 DNA reads TGTGCCAGTCGGACAGGGCCGTACAATGAGCAGTTCTTC. V gene TRBV27 combines with J gene TRBJ2-1, with 8 bases lining up with TRBD1. CDR3 length: 13 amino acids. Unmatched junction bases numbered 5, after V lost 9 bases and J lost 4 bases. The germline gives CDR1 MNHEY, CDR2 SMNVEV (reference sequence).

The chain couples TRBV27 to TRBJ2-1; a weak D match, TRBD2 (6 bases). The V end was cut by 11 bases, the J end by 8 bases, with 28 bases between. CDR3 length: 16 amino acids. Germline V gene lookup returns CDR1 MNHEY and CDR2 SMNVEV (reference sequence). The CDR3 DNA sequence: TGTGCCTGTAAGCGCGTGGGCGAGGGGAGGTGGCATGAGCAGTTCTTC. Residues: CACKRVGEGRWHEQFF.

The chain recombines TRBV11-3 with TRBJ1-2; D remains ambiguous. Trimming removed 6 bases at V and 8 bases at J, with 16 bases between. In germline, CDR1 is SGHNT, CDR2 YENEEA. The CDR3 runs to 13 residues. CDR3 protein: CASSPREESGYTF. Here the CDR3 DNA reads TGTGCCAGCAGTCCGAGAGAGGAGAGCGGCTACACCTTC.

Remarks on this clone: Other DNA sequences in the same sample also yield this CDR3. The chain combines TRBV7-8 with TRBJ2-7, with 8 positions matching TRBD2. Germline values: CDR1 SGHVS, CDR2 FQNEAQ. The J segment lost 3 bases and the V segment lost 5 bases, leaving 9 bases of the junction unmatched. This CDR3 spans 15 amino acids. This chain's CDR3 is CASSPGRARLYEQYF. CDR3 bases: TGTGCCAGCAGCCCCGGGAGGGCGCGTCTCTACGAGCAGTACTTC. The full variable domain, its missing parts supplied by reference TRBV7-8 and TRBJ2-7, is GAGVSQSPRYKVAKRGQDVALRCDPISGHVSLFWYQQALGQGPEFLTYFQNEAQLDKSGLPSDRFFAERPEGSVSTLKIQRTQQEDSAVYLCASSPGRARLYEQYFGPGTRLTVT.

V usage is TRBV21-1 and J usage is TRBJ2-2; the table assigns TRBD1, which was not confirmed against the DNA. TRBV21-1 is tagged as a pseudogene. This CDR3 spans 15 amino acids. CDR3 loop: CASSKEAGETGELFF. The CDR3 DNA follows: TGTGCCAGCAGCAAAGAGGCAGGGGAAACCGGGGAGCTGTTTTTT.

The chain carries TRBV7-9 and TRBJ1-2; D possibly corresponds to TRBD1 (5 bases). V lost 5 bases, J lost 2 bases, and 6 bases lay in between. This CDR3 is built from 12 residues. CDR1 is SEHNR and CDR2 is FQNEAQ in the germline V gene (reference sequence). The CDR3 protein is CASSPGNYGYTF. DNA of the CDR3: TGTGCCAGCAGCCCAGGGAACTATGGCTACACCTTC. The whole variable domain, filled in from reference TRBV7-9 and TRBJ1-2, reads DTGVSQNPRHKITKRGQNVTFRCDPISEHNRLYWYRQTLGQGPEFLTYFQNEAQLEKSRLLSDRFSAERPKGSFSTLEIQRTEQGDSAMYLCASSPGNYGYTFGSGTRLTVV.

This sequence joins TRBV28 and TRBJ1-1; D uncertain. V shed 5 bases and J shed 0 bases, with 13 bases lying between them. The CDR3 runs 15 residues. Germline loops: CDR1 MDHEN, CDR2 SYDVKM. In DNA, the CDR3 is TGTGCCAGCAGTATCCAGGAGGGCTTGAACACTGAAGCTTTCTTT. Protein product: CASSIQEGLNTEAFF.

The chain links TRBV19 to TRBJ2-6; 7 positions match TRBD1. There are 16 residues in the CDR3. Germline V gene lookup returns CDR1 LNHDA and CDR2 SQIVND (reference sequence). Trimming removed 4 bases from V and 4 bases from J; junction bases left unmatched: 7. The CDR3 reads CASSTRQGTGANVLTF. CDR3 coding DNA: TGTGCCAGTAGTACTAGACAGGGAACAGGGGCCAACGTCCTGACTTTC. Together with reference TRBV19 and TRBJ2-6, the CDR3 gives the full variable domain: DGGITQSPKYLFRKEGQNVTLSCEQNLNHDAMYWYRQDPGQGLRLIYYSQIVNDFQKGDIAEGYSVSREKKESFPLTVTSAQKNPTAFYLCASSTRQGTGANVLTFGAGSRLTVL.

This clone was seen once. V and J are TRBV6-5 and TRBJ1-5; D may be TRBD1 (5 bases). V gave up 0 bases and J gave up 6 bases, with 9 bases separating them. The CDR3 has 14 amino acids. Germline CDR1 reads MNHEY; CDR2 reads SVGAGI. CDR3 in DNA: TGTGCCAGCAGTTACTCCCAGGGTACTCAGCCCCAGCATTTT. Its protein is CASSYSQGTQPQHF.

V is TRBV27 and J is TRBJ2-4, with D hard to call. Germline V CDR1 and CDR2: MNHEY, SMNVEV (reference sequence). The V gene lost 3 bases and the J gene lost 0 bases, with 9 bases spanning the gap. The CDR3 has 15 amino acids. The CDR3 protein is CASSFRATAKNIQYF. CDR3 DNA: TGTGCCAGCAGTTTTCGAGCGACAGCCAAAAACATTCAGTACTTC.

The gene calls are TRBV27 and TRBJ2-7, with D perhaps TRBD2 (6 bases). The germline V gene encodes CDR1 MNHEY and CDR2 SMNVEV (reference sequence). V shed 2 bases and J shed 3 bases, with 17 bases lying between them. This CDR3 spans 16 amino acids. CDR3 coding DNA: TGTGCCAGCAGTTTAGTGCACCTCTTAGCGGACTACGAGCAGTACTTC. It is translated as CASSLVHLLADYEQYF.

As regards this clone: The junction departs from the called germline gene at one end, perhaps through a read error. The rearrangement uses TRBV14 and TRBJ2-2; tentatively, D is TRBD2 (5 bases). The CDR3 has 15 residues. Germline V CDR1 and CDR2: SGHDN, FVKESK. In nucleotides, the CDR3 is TGTGCCAGCACCCAAACCGGGATCAACACCGGGGAGCTGTTTTTT. It yields the protein CASTQTGINTGELFF.

This clone was counted between two and nine times. The chain recombines TRBV19 with TRBJ1-1; possibly TRBD1 for D (5 bases). CDR3 length: 14 residues. Germline CDR1 is LNHDA and CDR2 is SQIVND (reference sequence). V was cut by 7 bases and J by 4 bases, with 16 bases left in between. For the CDR3, the DNA is TGTGCCAGTACCCTGGGCAGGGCGAGCACTGAAGCTTTCTTT. This gives the protein CASTLGRASTEAFF.

This clone appeared a few times. This chain connects TRBV5-1 to TRBJ2-5; 8 bases line up with TRBD2. Trimming removed 6 bases from V and 5 bases from J; junction bases left unmatched: 18. Germline values: CDR1 SGHRS, CDR2 YFSETQ. This CDR3 has 17 amino acids. CDR3 amino acids: CASTVGLVTTGGETQYF. CDR3 nucleotides: TGCGCCAGCACGGTAGGGCTAGTGACGACGGGAGGGGAGACCCAGTACTTC. The full variable domain, its missing parts supplied by reference TRBV5-1 and TRBJ2-5, is KAGVTQTPRYLIKTRGQQVTLSCSPISGHRSVSWYQQTPGQGLQFLFEYFSETQRNKGNFPGRFSGRQFSNSRSEMNVSTLELGDSALYLCASTVGLVTTGGETQYFGPGTRLLVL.

This chain joins TRBV30 and TRBJ2-3; tentative D call: TRBD1 (6 bases). Looked up from germline, CDR1 is GTSNPN and CDR2 is SVGIG (reference sequence). Trimming shortened V by 0 bases and J by 4 bases, and 17 bases separated the two germline ends. CDR3 size: 16 residues. The CDR3 sequence is CAWSVGASFPPDTQYF. The DNA of the CDR3 is TGTGCCTGGAGTGTGGGGGCTAGCTTCCCCCCAGATACGCAGTATTTT.

The V and J genes are TRBV5-6 and TRBJ2-7; the match to TRBD2 covers 13 bases. Losses at the gene ends were 4 bases for V and 3 bases for J; bases not matched to a gene: 4. CDR1 and CDR2 from the germline V gene are SGHDT and YYEEEE. The CDR3 sequence is 15 residues long. CDR3 in DNA: TGTGCCAGCAGCCGAGGGACTAGCGGGGTCTACGAGCAGTACTTC. This translates into CASSRGTSGVYEQYF.